Listed below are T cell receptor beta chains from one sample, sequenced in a study of blood T cells in healthy people across ages. MiXCR, applied by TCRdb to the 5' RACE reads, yields one record per CDR3 protein. The sample includes about a million distinct CDR3 sequences, just over 50% of them seen just once. Sequencing was performed on blood. These receptor sequences come from a woman aged 55-69 years in good health. CDR3s include the opening cysteine and the closing phenylalanine or tryptophan. The D gene is left open where the match is weak. Clone size appears in some rows only: once, few, many, or a class for an expanded clone.

abundance | d_gene | j_gene | v_gene | CDR3nt | CDR3aa
few | TRBD1 | TRBJ2-1 | TRBV3-1 | TGTGCCAGCAGGGCAGGGGGCCATAATGAGCAGTTCTTC | CASRAGGHNEQFF
once | NA | TRBJ2-7 | TRBV27 | TGTGCCACCGTCACCACCTACGAGCAGTACTTC | CATVTTYEQYF
few | NA | TRBJ1-2 | TRBV14 | TGTGCCAGCAGCCTCACGGGGGGGGCCGGCTACACCTTC | CASSLTGGAGYTF
few | NA | TRBJ1-2 | TRBV12-3/TRBV12-4 | TGTGCCAGCAGTTTGGGGGGGCTCATCTATGGCTACACCTTC | CASSLGGLIYGYTF
few | TRBD1 | TRBJ2-5 | TRBV7-9 | TGTGCCAGCAGCTTCCCACCCTCCGGGACAGAAGAGACCCAGTACTTC | CASSFPPSGTEETQYF
NA | NA | TRBJ1-3 | TRBV18 | TGTGCCAGCTCAGAAAACTCTGGAAACACCATATATTTT | CASSENSGNTIYF
NA | TRBD1 | TRBJ2-7 | TRBV29-1 | TGCAGCGGAGGGGACAGGGCATTCGAGCAGTACTTC | CSGGDRAFEQYF
NA | NA | TRBJ1-2 | TRBV7-2 | TGTGCCAGCAGCCTAAACGGGGTTTATGGCTACACCTTC | CASSLNGVYGYTF
NA | NA | TRBJ1-3 | TRBV20-1 | TGCAGTGCTAGAGCGAGGCTTCCTGGAAACACCATATATTTT | CSARARLPGNTIYF
many | TRBD1 | TRBJ2-5 | TRBV4-2 | TGTGCCAGCAGCCATGCTACAGGGGGCGGGGAGACCCAGTACTTC | CASSHATGGGETQYF
NA | NA | TRBJ2-1 | TRBV5-1 | TGCGCCAGCGGCGGCCAACCTAGGGGTGAGCAGTTCTTC | CASGGQPRGEQFF
once | TRBD2 | TRBJ2-3 | TRBV2 | TGTGCCAGCAGGAAGCAAGCGGGAATCACAGATACGCAGTATTTT | CASRKQAGITDTQYF
few | TRBD2 | TRBJ2-7 | TRBV4-1 | TGCGCCAGCAGCCAAGCTAGCGGGTACCATAGCTCCTACGAGCAGTACTTC | CASSQASGYHSSYEQYF
few | NA | TRBJ2-6 | TRBV28 | TGTGCCACAGTTTCCCGGGCCAGCGAATTGGGGGCCAACGTCCTGACTTTC | CATVSRASELGANVLTF
NA | NA | TRBJ2-1 | TRBV10-1 | TGCGCCAGCAGTGAGTCGGGGCGGAATGAGCAGTTCTTC | CASSESGRNEQFF
NA | NA | TRBJ2-7 | TRBV20-1 | TGCAGTGCTAGAGCCCCGACCCGGTCCGAACGCGAGCAGTACTTC | CSARAPTRSEREQYF
few | NA | TRBJ2-1 | TRBV25-1 | TGTGCCAGCAGTGAAGGGGGGTTCTCCTACAATGAGCAGTTCTTC | CASSEGGFSYNEQFF
NA | NA | TRBJ1-2 | TRBV27 | TGTGCCAGCAGTACAGTGGGGTATGGCTACACCTTC | CASSTVGYGYTF
NA | NA | TRBJ2-4 | TRBV20-1 | TGCAGTGCTAGAATGCCGGCCGTGAAAGCCAAAAACATTCAGTACTTC | CSARMPAVKAKNIQYF
NA | NA | TRBJ2-5 | TRBV27 | TGTGCCAGCAGTTTACAGGGAGGAGCTACGTTAAAGACCCAGTACTTC | CASSLQGGATLKTQYF
NA | NA | TRBJ2-6 | TRBV29-1 | TGCAGCGTTGTTGACTCAGGATCAGGGGCCAACGTCCTGACTTTC | CSVVDSGSGANVLTF
few | NA | TRBJ1-4 | TRBV6-5 | TGTGCCAGCAGTTCCAGGCCTACTAATGAAAAACTGTTTTTT | CASSSRPTNEKLFF
few | NA | TRBJ2-7 | TRBV7-8 | TGTGCCAGCAGCTTAGTTACCGGAAATATAGCCTACGAGCAGTACTTC | CASSLVTGNIAYEQYF
NA | NA | TRBJ1-1 | TRBV28 | TGTGCCAGCAGTCCCCCGTTTCCGAAGAACACTGAAGCTTTCTTT | CASSPPFPKNTEAFF
NA | NA | TRBJ2-7 | TRBV20-1 | TGCAGTGCTAGAAGAGTCGGACGGACCCGGGCTGAGGGCGAGCAGTACTTC | CSARRVGRTRAEGEQYF
NA | TRBD1 | TRBJ2-1 | TRBV2 | TGTGCCAGCAGCGCTCCGGGACAGATGTACAATGAGCAGTTCTTC | CASSAPGQMYNEQFF
NA | NA | TRBJ1-2 | TRBV18 | TGTGCCAGCTCACCTGAGACAGGTCCTAACTATGGCTACACCTTC | CASSPETGPNYGYTF
few | NA | TRBJ2-3 | TRBV2 | TGTGCCAGCAGGATACGGACAATTAGCACAGATACGCAGTATTTT | CASRIRTISTDTQYF
few | NA | TRBJ2-5 | TRBV7-2 | TGTGCCAGCAGCTTAGCGGGAGAGGTATCGACCCAGTACTTC | CASSLAGEVSTQYF
NA | TRBD2 | TRBJ2-3 | TRBV7-9 | TGTGCCAGCAGCTCCGGGACTAGTTCTTTAGATACGCGGTATTTT | CASSSGTSSLDTRYF
many | TRBD2 | TRBJ2-7 | TRBV20-1 | TGCAGTGCTAGAGCCACAGGGAAAGCGGGAGTGAGCGAGCAGTACTTC | CSARATGKAGVSEQYF
few | TRBD2 | TRBJ2-1 | TRBV6-2/TRBV6-3 | TGTGCCAGCCTGGGACTAGGGGTGTATGAGCAGTTCTTC | CASLGLGVYEQFF
NA | TRBD1 | TRBJ2-7 | TRBV6-1 | TGTGCCAGCAGTGAAGCGCTTGGGACAGTCTTCGAGCAGTACTTC | CASSEALGTVFEQYF
once | TRBD2 | TRBJ2-3 | TRBV6-2/TRBV6-3 | TGTGCCAGCAGGCAGGAACCAAGGGGAGGGCCTGGCACAGATACGCAGTATTTT | CASRQEPRGGPGTDTQYF
NA | TRBD2 | TRBJ2-5 | TRBV3-1 | TGTGCCAGCAACGGAGCGGGGGGGGAGCAGTACTTC | CASNGAGGEQYF
NA | TRBD2 | TRBJ2-1 | TRBV4-3 | TGCGCCGGCAGCCAAGAGCTAGCGGCTTACAATGAGCAGTTCTTC | CAGSQELAAYNEQFF
NA | NA | TRBJ1-2 | TRBV15 | TGTGCCACCAGCAGAGATTTGGCTATTCAACACTATGGCTACACCTTC | CATSRDLAIQHYGYTF
NA | NA | TRBJ2-1 | TRBV11-2 | TGTGCCAGCAGCTCCCACGGGCCCAGAGCCTGGCAGTTCTTC | CASSSHGPRAWQFF
NA | TRBD2 | TRBJ2-7 | TRBV6-1 | TGTGCCAGCACGGACAGGACTAGCGGTTATAACTACGAGCAGTACTTC | CASTDRTSGYNYEQYF
few | NA | TRBJ2-5 | TRBV6-5 | TGTGCCAGCAGTCGGCAGCACCAAGAGACCCAGTACTTC | CASSRQHQETQYF
few | TRBD1 | TRBJ2-1 | TRBV20-1 | TGCAGTGCTGCAGGGACAGACTCCTACAATGAGCAGTTCTTC | CSAAGTDSYNEQFF
few | NA | TRBJ2-1 | TRBV5-5 | TGTGCCAGCAGCTTGGTGGGAGCCTCCTACAATGAGCAGTTCTTC | CASSLVGASYNEQFF